These 32 T cell receptor beta chains came from one sample sequenced in a study of T cells in Graves' hyperthyroidism and ophthalmopathy. Using RNA transcripts as the source, TCR beta CDR3 regions were amplified. The primer set for the first-round RT-PCR of the TCR CDR3 was HTBI. TCRdb independently ran MiXCR on the multiplex PCR reads; one entry per CDR3 protein. The sample holds 450,000 to 700,000 distinct CDR3 sequences; 40% to 55% are singletons and the top ten take about 8%. Sequencing used peripheral blood or thyroid tissue (not recorded which). The receptors were sampled from a woman younger than 30 with Graves' hyperthyroidism.

This clonotype was counted ten times or more. This sequence joins TRBV19 and TRBJ1-6, with D possibly matching TRBD1 (6 bases). The CDR3 covers 16 residues. V was cut by 3 bases and J by 7 bases, with 16 bases left in between. CDR1 LNHDA and CDR2 SQIVND come from the germline V gene (reference sequence). CDR3 in DNA: TGTGCCAGTAGTATTACAGGGAAAGTGGTAAATTCACCCCTCCACTTT. The encoded protein is CASSITGKVVNSPLHF.

The chain joins TRBV29-1 to TRBJ2-7, with 8 nucleotides matching TRBD1. The tail of the sequence fits TRBJ2-1 better, so the J call may be wrong. Germline V lookup: CDR1 SQVTM, CDR2 ANQGSEA. The CDR3 is made up of 11 amino acids. CDR3 sequence (DNA): TGCAGCAGTGGACAGGGCGGTGAGCAGTTCTTC. This sequence encodes CSSGQGGEQFF.

About this clonotype itself: It may be a read error: a sequence one base away is much more abundant. The rearrangement joins TRBV12-3 or TRBV12-4 to TRBJ2-7; maybe TRBD2 (5 bases). There are 14 residues in the CDR3. CDR3 nucleotides: TGTGCCTGCAGTTTATCGAGCGGAGCCTACGAGCAGTACTTC. Encoded protein: CACSLSSGAYEQYF.

This clonotype was observed many times. V gene TRBV3-1 combines with J gene TRBJ2-7; D might be TRBD2 (5 bases). Germline V gene data show CDR1 as LGHDT and CDR2 as YNNKEL (reference sequence). Trimming removed 3 bases at V and 0 bases at J, with 12 bases between. The CDR3 covers 15 residues. The DNA for the CDR3 is TGTGCCAGCAGCCACGCCCTCGGGAACTCCTACGAGCAGTACTTC. Its translation is CASSHALGNSYEQYF.

With regard to this clonotype: It is unclear where the CDR3 begins or ends on the DNA, so no DNA is shown, and the CDR3 is as TCRdb lists it. This sequence joins TRBV29-1 and TRBJ2-2; the D segment call TRBD2 is taken from the table without a DNA check. The CDR3 length is 19 residues, termini included. Germline V lookup: CDR1 SQVTM, CDR2 ANQGSEA. CDR3 in amino acids: CSVEDHKEGGTQYFGELFF.

V and J are TRBV29-1 and TRBJ1-2; no firm D call. The CDR3 spans 11 residues. Germline CDR1 and CDR2: SQVTM and ANQGSEA. V was pared by 1 base and J by 8 bases, with 8 bases between. The CDR3 DNA sequence: TGCAGCGTTGAAGTCCCTGGAGGCTACACCTTC. It encodes CSVEVPGGYTF.

The chain has TRBV7-9 and TRBJ1-5; D gene uncertain. V lost 8 bases and J 0 bases, leaving 14 bases between the germline ends. Germline CDR1 SEHNR, CDR2 FQNEAQ (reference sequence). The CDR3 loop spans 15 amino acids. Written as DNA, the CDR3 is TGTGCCAGCGGACTTGAGGCGGATAGCAATCAGCCCCAGCATTTT. Translated, it gives CASGLEADSNQPQHF.

This clonotype showed up many times. J is TRBJ2-7 and V is TRBV3-1, with TRBD1 as a possible D gene (5 bases). Trimming took off 6 bases at V and 3 bases at J, with 15 bases between the two ends. CDR3 length equals 14 residues. Germline CDR1 is LGHDT and CDR2 is YNNKEL (reference sequence). CDR3 sequence: CASSPLDSYYEQYF. For the CDR3, the DNA is TGTGCCAGCAGTCCATTAGACAGCTACTACGAGCAGTACTTC.

This clonotype was seen ten or more times. The V and J genes are TRBV9 and TRBJ2-7; 14 nucleotides line up with TRBD2. Looked up from germline, CDR1 is SGDLS and CDR2 is YYNGEE. The junction had 3 bases not matched to a gene; V was cut back by 3 bases and J by 4 bases. CDR3 length: 15 residues. CDR3 region: CASSEGLAGGYEQYF. CDR3 DNA: TGTGCCAGCAGCGAAGGACTAGCGGGAGGTTACGAGCAGTACTTC. Variable domain in full (rest from reference TRBV9 and TRBJ2-7): DSGVTQTPKHLITATGQRVTLRCSPRSGDLSVYWYQQSLDQGLQFLIQYYNGEERAKGNILERFSAQQFPDLHSELNLSSLELGDSALYFCASSEGLAGGYEQYFGPGTRLTVT.

In this sample, this clonotype turned up many times. This sequence joins TRBV2 and TRBJ2-7; D is unclear. This CDR3 region has 15 residues. Germline V gene data show CDR1 as SNHLY and CDR2 as FYNNEI. V was trimmed by 5 bases and J by 2 bases, leaving 16 bases between them. The CDR3 nucleotides are TGTGCCAGCAGTCCCCGGACGCCGCGAACCTACGAGCAGTACTTC. This encodes CASSPRTPRTYEQYF.

This clonotype was counted many times. CDR3 region: CAISDTVNTEAFF. The CDR3 DNA follows: TGTGCCATCAGTGATACAGTGAACACTGAAGCTTTCTTT. This chain links TRBV10-3 with TRBJ1-1, with D unclear. The CDR3 covers 13 residues. Trimming stripped 3 bases from V and 0 bases from J, with 5 bases between. The V gene's germline CDR1 is ENHRY and CDR2 SYGVKD.

The chain employs TRBV20-1 and TRBJ1-5; TRBD1 agrees at 7 bases. V was clipped by 6 bases and J by 10 bases; unmatched bases: 6. CDR3 length: 11 residues. The germline V gene has CDR1 DFQATT and CDR2 SNEGSKA (reference sequence). The DNA of the CDR3 is TGCAGTGCACAAGGGGACAGTCCCCAGCATTTT. Encoded protein: CSAQGDSPQHF.

The V call is TRBV18, the J call TRBJ1-1; maybe TRBD1 (5 bases). Trimming took off 2 bases at V and 2 bases at J, with 9 bases between the two ends. From germline, CDR1 is KGHSH and CDR2 LQKENI. The CDR3 runs 14 residues. CDR3 region: CASSPTGQNTEAFF. In DNA, the CDR3 is TGTGCCAGCTCACCAACCGGACAAAACACTGAAGCTTTCTTT.

The chain links TRBV20-1 to TRBJ2-2; D not resolved. The CDR3 length is 13 residues. Germline CDR1 DFQATT, CDR2 SNEGSKA (reference sequence). Trimming stripped 3 bases from V and 1 base from J, with 6 bases between. The CDR3 is CSASQENTGELFF. CDR3 sequence (DNA): TGCAGTGCTAGCCAGGAGAACACCGGGGAGCTGTTTTTT.

The CDR3 here is CASSSLSGTGGSNQPQHF. The CDR3 coding sequence is TGCGCCAGCAGCTCCCTCTCCGGGACAGGGGGGAGCAATCAGCCCCAGCATTTT. The gene calls are TRBV4-1 and TRBJ1-5; 11 nucleotides line up with TRBD1. With 5 bases clipped from V and 1 base from J, the junction kept 10 bases outside the gene matches. CDR3 length: 18 residues. In germline, CDR1 is MGHRA, CDR2 YSYEKL.

Comment on this clonotype: This CDR3 is missing its conserved last phenylalanine or tryptophan, likely due to a read error. The V call is TRBV2, the J call TRBJ2-7, with 7 bases matching TRBD1. The CDR3 covers 14 residues. Looked up from germline, CDR1 is SNHLY and CDR2 is FYNNEI. In nucleotides, the CDR3 is TGCGCCAGTCAACTGGGCGACAGGGTCCAAGAGCAGTACCTC. Its protein is CASQLGDRVQEQYL.

This clonotype showed up many times. The chain employs TRBV7-2 and TRBJ2-5, with unresolved D. The CDR3 has 13 amino acids. V lost 2 bases and J 5 bases, leaving 9 bases between the germline ends. Germline CDR1 is SGHTA and CDR2 is FQGNSA. CDR3 sequence: CASSLLFGETQYF. Here the CDR3 DNA reads TGTGCCAGCAGCTTATTGTTTGGTGAGACCCAGTACTTC.

As to this clonotype: At one of its ends the junction is not consistent with the germline gene, which may arise from a read error. The chain is built from TRBV11-3 and TRBJ2-2, with D tentatively TRBD2 (6 bases). From germline, CDR1 is SGHNT and CDR2 YENEEA. The CDR3 spans 16 residues. CDR3 bases: TGTGCCAGCAGCTCGGACTATTCCCTGAACATCGGGGAGCTGTTTTTT. Translation gives CASSSDYSLNIGELFF. The complete variable domain, with remaining parts taken from reference TRBV11-3 and TRBJ2-2, reads EAGVVQSPRYKIIEKKQPVAFWCNPISGHNTLYWYLQNLGQGPELLIRYENEEAVDDSQLPKDRFSAERLKGVDSTLKIQPAELGDSAVYLCASSSDYSLNIGELFFGEGSRLTVL.

This clonotype was found many times. J is TRBJ1-1 and V is TRBV19, with D perhaps TRBD1 (5 bases). V was clipped by 4 bases and J by 5 bases, with 17 bases between them. Germline loops: CDR1 LNHDA, CDR2 SQIVND (reference sequence). The CDR3 consists of 15 residues. The CDR3 bases are TGTGCCAGTAGTACCCTCGGGGGAAGGTGGACTGAAGCTTTCTTT. It is translated as CASSTLGGRWTEAFF.

V gene TRBV6-2 or TRBV6-3 combines with J gene TRBJ2-2, with 8 bases aligning to TRBD2. Trimming removed 6 bases from V and 2 bases from J; junction bases left unmatched: 11. The CDR3 runs to 17 residues. The germline V gene encodes CDR1 MNHEY and CDR2 SVGEGT. The CDR3 coding sequence is TGTGCCAGCAGGCCAAGAGGGGCGGGAGGCAACACCGGGGAGCTGTTTTTT. Amino acids: CASRPRGAGGNTGELFF.

The V gene is TRBV30, the J gene TRBJ1-2; no firm D call. In germline, CDR1 is GTSNPN, CDR2 SVGIG (reference sequence). With 0 bases removed from V and 4 bases from J, the gap between germline ends came to 12 bases. This CDR3 comprises 14 residues. The CDR3 protein is CAWSVGSPTYGYTF. The CDR3 nucleotides read TGTGCCTGGAGTGTAGGCAGCCCCACCTATGGCTACACCTTC.

Here the CDR3 DNA reads TGTGCCAGCAGTTTTGGACAGGCGGACGAGCAGTACTTC. This codes for CASSFGQADEQYF. The genes are TRBV12-3 or TRBV12-4 and TRBJ2-7, with 7 positions matching TRBD1. V shed 3 bases and J 5 bases; nucleotides not matched to a gene: 4. The CDR3 extends over 13 amino acids.

In its sample, this clonotype was seen many times. The chain combines TRBV5-1 with TRBJ1-5, with D unresolved. The CDR3 spans 16 residues. CDR1 and CDR2 (germline): SGHRS, YFSETQ. V gave up 1 base and J gave up 0 bases, with 11 bases separating them. The CDR3 DNA follows: TGCGCCAGCAGCTTGCGGCCAAGAGATAGCAATCAGCCCCAGCATTTT. Protein product: CASSLRPRDSNQPQHF.

This clonotype was counted many times. The DNA for the CDR3 is TGTGCCAGCAGCTTATCTGGGACTGCCTACGAGCAGTACTTC. As protein: CASSLSGTAYEQYF. This chain links TRBV7-9 with TRBJ2-7; D might be TRBD2 (6 bases). Trimming shortened V by 2 bases and J by 2 bases, and 10 bases separated the two germline ends. The CDR3 is 14 residues long. Germline CDR1 and CDR2: SEHNR and FQNEAQ (reference sequence).

In the case of this clonotype: A much larger clone differs from this one at a single base, so this may be a read error. The chain links TRBV5-5 to TRBJ1-2, with D perhaps TRBD1 (6 bases). Looked up from germline, CDR1 is SGHKS and CDR2 is YYEKEE (reference sequence). This CDR3 has 15 amino acids. The CDR3 coding sequence is TGTGCCTGCAGCTTGGAAGGGGGGGCGCATTATGGCTACACCTTC. It encodes CACSLEGGAHYGYTF. The full variable domain, rest sourced from reference TRBV5-5 and TRBJ1-2, is DAGVTQSPTHLIKTRGQQVTLRCSPISGHKSVSWYQQVLGQGPQFIFQYYEKEERGRGNFPDRFSARQFPNYSSELNVNALLLGDSALYLCACSLEGGAHYGYTFGSGTRLTVV.

This clonotype was picked up many times. This rearrangement joins TRBV7-9 to TRBJ1-4; 8 bases are shared with TRBD1. CDR1 and CDR2 from the germline V gene are SEHNR and FQNEAQ (reference sequence). Trimming at V came to 8 bases and at J to 3 bases, leaving 14 bases not matched to a gene. The CDR3 is made up of 17 amino acids. The CDR3 DNA sequence: TGTGCCAGCCGTGGTGGTTGGGCGGACAGGGCTAATGAAAAACTGTTTTTT. It specifies CASRGGWADRANEKLFF. Drawing the rest from reference TRBV7-9 and TRBJ1-4, the complete variable domain is DTGVSQNPRHKITKRGQNVTFRCDPISEHNRLYWYRQTLGQGPEFLTYFQNEAQLEKSRLLSDRFSAERPKGSFSTLEIQRTEQGDSAMYLCASRGGWADRANEKLFFGSGTQLSVL.

Turning to this clonotype: It may be a read error: a sequence one base away is much more abundant. The rearrangement uses TRBV19 and TRBJ1-6; the match to TRBD1 covers 8 bases. This CDR3 has 17 residues. Germline V gives CDR1 LNHDA, CDR2 SQIVND (reference sequence). CDR3 nucleotide sequence: TGTGCCAATAGTAAACCGGGACAGGACGCCTATAATTCACCCCTCCACTTT. This encodes CANSKPGQDAYNSPLHF.

Only a few counts were recorded for this clonotype. The genes are TRBV7-8 and TRBJ1-2; tentative D call: TRBD1 (6 bases). CDR1 SGHVS and CDR2 FQNEAQ come from the germline V gene. Trimming stripped 6 bases from V and 7 bases from J, with 18 bases between. CDR3 length: 14 residues. The CDR3 DNA reads TGTGCCAGCAGGGCTAGGGACAAACGTTTTGGCTACACCTTC. Translation gives CASRARDKRFGYTF.

In regard to this clonotype: The missing conserved phenylalanine or tryptophan at the end of this CDR3 makes a read error likely. Because the CDR3's place on the DNA is in doubt, the DNA is left out and the CDR3 is given as listed by TCRdb. This CDR3 is CASSLQSGFT. The V and J genes are TRBV7-6 and TRBJ2-7; TRBD2 is the table's D call and was not checked against the DNA. The germline V gene encodes CDR1 SGHVS and CDR2 FNYEAQ. The CDR3 contains 10 residues when both ends are counted.

This clonotype was observed many times. V usage is TRBV12-3 or TRBV12-4 and J usage is TRBJ2-5; 11 nucleotides agree with TRBD2. After removal of 1 base from V and 2 bases from J, the junction contained 18 bases not matched to a gene. CDR3 length: 21 amino acids. CDR3: CASSLGLLSGRALALQETQYF. CDR3 in DNA: TGTGCCAGCAGTTTAGGGCTTCTTAGCGGGAGGGCCCTCGCCTTACAAGAGACCCAGTACTTC.

A note on this clonotype: Since a much larger clone is just one base distant, this may be a read error. The chain uses TRBV6-1 and TRBJ1-6, with TRBD1 as a possible D gene (6 bases). V lost 5 bases and J 9 bases, leaving 23 bases between the germline ends. This CDR3 has 17 amino acids. Per germline, CDR1 MNHNS and CDR2 SASEGT. The CDR3 DNA is TGTGCCAGCAGTCAAAGGGCGGGGGGCGCATCTACTTCACCCCTCCACTTT. Translating gives CASSQRAGGASTSPLHF.

The count of this clonotype is one. The chain joins TRBV19 to TRBJ1-3; the D is unclear. The germline V and J ends were trimmed by 1 base and 0 bases, with 13 bases remaining between them. CDR1 and CDR2 from the germline V gene are LNHDA and SQIVND (reference sequence). The CDR3 extends over 17 amino acids. The CDR3 DNA is TGTGCCAGTAGTATAGGGTCCGGACGTCTCTCTGGAAACACCATATATTTT. Translating it yields CASSIGSGRLSGNTIYF.